This TCR beta chain was retrieved from a study of T cells of healthy individuals. After removal of 0 bases from V and 1 base from J, the junction contained 12 bases not matched to a gene. CDR1 is SGHRS and CDR2 is YFSETQ in the germline V gene. CDR3 size: 18 residues. TCRdb independently ran MiXCR on the 5' RACE reads; one entry per CDR3 protein. Of about 100,000 distinct CDR3 sequences in the sample, roughly a sixth are singletons; the top ten hold 6.2%. This clonotype has a handful of counts. This receptor was taken from a human donor in good health. J is TRBJ2-7 and V is TRBV5-1; 8 bases align to TRBD1. For the CDR3, the DNA is TGCGCCAGCAGCTTGGAGGGCCGTGACAGGGGACCTTCCTACGAGCAGTACTTC. Translated: CASSLEGRDRGPSYEQYF.